This is a list of T cell receptor beta chains from one sample in a study of blood T cells in healthy people across ages. Each CDR3 protein is one row after TCRdb ran MiXCR on the 5' RACE reads. Of more than 750,000 distinct CDR3 sequences in the sample, under 35% were seen once. These same data were also listed under a study on T cells of mothers and their children.

The sample consisted of blood. The receptor source for this set is a woman aged 40 to 50 in good health. The CDR3 runs from the conserved cysteine through the conserved F or W. The order of the fields is CDR3 protein, CDR3 DNA, D gene, V gene, clone size, J gene. D genes are given only for firm matches. A clone size is listed for some rows: how often the clone was seen (once, few, many), or a class if it is expanded.

CDR3aa: CASSLRGYTQYF
CDR3nt: TGTGCCAGCAGCTTGAGAGGTTACACGCAGTATTTT
d_gene: .
v_gene: TRBV7-8
abundance: few
j_gene: TRBJ2-3

CDR3aa: CATSDPGQAPGEKLFF
CDR3nt: TGTGCCACCAGTGATCCGGGACAGGCCCCTGGTGAAAAACTGTTTTTT
d_gene: TRBD1
v_gene: TRBV24-1
abundance: few
j_gene: TRBJ1-4

CDR3aa: CASRRGTSDEQFF
CDR3nt: TGTGCCAGCCGCCGGGGAACTTCGGATGAGCAGTTCTTC
d_gene: .
v_gene: TRBV7-2
abundance: .
j_gene: TRBJ2-1

CDR3aa: CASSFMTGTYEQYF
CDR3nt: TGCGCCAGCAGCTTTATGACGGGAACCTACGAGCAGTACTTC
d_gene: .
v_gene: TRBV5-1
abundance: many
j_gene: TRBJ2-7

CDR3aa: CSARTFYEQYF
CDR3nt: TGCAGTGCTAGGACCTTCTACGAGCAGTACTTC
d_gene: .
v_gene: TRBV20-1
abundance: many
j_gene: TRBJ2-7

CDR3aa: CATLGRRGAYNEQFF
CDR3nt: TGTGCCACCCTGGGGCGCAGGGGAGCCTACAATGAGCAGTTCTTC
d_gene: .
v_gene: TRBV6-6
abundance: many
j_gene: TRBJ2-1

CDR3aa: CASIATGSTEAFF
CDR3nt: TGTGCCAGCATAGCTACGGGGTCGACTGAAGCTTTCTTT
d_gene: .
v_gene: TRBV12-3/TRBV12-4
abundance: few
j_gene: TRBJ1-1

CDR3aa: CASSNRDSGSYEQYF
CDR3nt: TGTGCCAGCAGCAACCGGGACAGCGGTTCCTACGAGCAGTACTTC
d_gene: TRBD1
v_gene: TRBV7-9
abundance: few
j_gene: TRBJ2-7

CDR3aa: CATSSVRTEAFF
CDR3nt: TGTGCCACCAGCTCCGTGAGGACTGAAGCTTTCTTT
d_gene: .
v_gene: TRBV15
abundance: .
j_gene: TRBJ1-1

CDR3aa: CASWPAVAVNKQRLGQPQHF
CDR3nt: TGTGCCAGCTGGCCCGCCGTGGCGGTTAATAAACAGAGATTGGGGCAGCCCCAGCATTTT
d_gene: .
v_gene: TRBV28
abundance: .
j_gene: TRBJ1-5

CDR3aa: CASSLIGTGGNVAEAFF
CDR3nt: TGTGCCAGCAGCTTAATTGGGACAGGGGGGAATGTGGCTGAAGCTTTCTTT
d_gene: TRBD1
v_gene: TRBV7-2
abundance: .
j_gene: TRBJ1-1

CDR3aa: CASSEQPYGYTF
CDR3nt: TGTGCCAGCAGTGAACAGCCTTATGGCTACACCTTC
d_gene: .
v_gene: TRBV2
abundance: many
j_gene: TRBJ1-2

CDR3aa: CAWSAAGGGRQFF
CDR3nt: TGTGCCTGGAGTGCCGCCGGCGGGGGGCGTCAGTTCTTC
d_gene: TRBD2
v_gene: TRBV30
abundance: .
j_gene: TRBJ2-1

CDR3aa: CASHGGSLLYEQYF
CDR3nt: TGTGCCAGTCATGGCGGCAGCCTGCTGTACGAGCAGTACTTC
d_gene: .
v_gene: TRBV28
abundance: .
j_gene: TRBJ2-7

CDR3aa: CASSRPGQGSNEQFF
CDR3nt: TGTGCCAGCAGCAGACCGGGACAGGGGAGCAATGAGCAGTTCTTC
d_gene: TRBD1
v_gene: TRBV7-2
abundance: many
j_gene: TRBJ2-1

CDR3aa: CSVHQGGETQYF
CDR3nt: TGCAGCGTACACCAGGGGGGAGAGACCCAGTACTTC
d_gene: .
v_gene: TRBV29-1
abundance: many
j_gene: TRBJ2-5

CDR3aa: CAWSGGQGANQPQHF
CDR3nt: TGTGCCTGGAGTGGAGGACAGGGGGCCAATCAGCCCCAGCATTTT
d_gene: TRBD1
v_gene: TRBV30
abundance: .
j_gene: TRBJ1-5

CDR3aa: CASSLETEQFF
CDR3nt: TGTGCCAGCAGCTTGGAAACTGAGCAGTTCTTC
d_gene: .
v_gene: TRBV5-5
abundance: many
j_gene: TRBJ2-1

CDR3aa: CASSSAGIQETQYF
CDR3nt: TGTGCTAGCAGCTCCGCAGGGATCCAAGAGACCCAGTACTTC
d_gene: .
v_gene: TRBV7-7
abundance: .
j_gene: TRBJ2-5

CDR3aa: CASSESGAGTAASPLHF
CDR3nt: TGTGCCAGCAGTGAATCCGGAGCCGGGACCGCCGCTTCACCCCTCCACTTT
d_gene: .
v_gene: TRBV6-1
abundance: few
j_gene: TRBJ1-6

CDR3aa: CASTLTGGLETQYF
CDR3nt: TGTGCCAGCACCTTGACAGGGGGTTTGGAGACCCAGTACTTC
d_gene: TRBD1
v_gene: TRBV6-6
abundance: .
j_gene: TRBJ2-5

CDR3aa: CSARLSETNYGYTF
CDR3nt: TGCAGTGCTAGGCTCTCAGAAACTAACTATGGCTACACCTTC
d_gene: .
v_gene: TRBV20-1
abundance: few
j_gene: TRBJ1-2

CDR3aa: CASKWMGRANTEAFF
CDR3nt: TGTGCCAGCAAGTGGATGGGCAGGGCGAACACTGAAGCTTTCTTT
d_gene: .
v_gene: TRBV11-2
abundance: few
j_gene: TRBJ1-1

CDR3aa: CASSRSSGMTVYNEQFF
CDR3nt: TGTGCCAGCAGTCGGTCTAGCGGGATGACGGTCTACAATGAGCAGTTCTTC
d_gene: TRBD2
v_gene: TRBV2
abundance: few
j_gene: TRBJ2-1

CDR3aa: CSVVRLEEETQYF
CDR3nt: TGCAGCGTTGTGAGGCTAGAGGAAGAGACCCAGTACTTC
d_gene: .
v_gene: TRBV29-1
abundance: .
j_gene: TRBJ2-5

CDR3aa: CASSLQGPTEAFF
CDR3nt: TGTGCCAGCAGTTTACAAGGGCCCACTGAAGCTTTCTTT
d_gene: .
v_gene: TRBV28
abundance: .
j_gene: TRBJ1-1

CDR3aa: CASSVYQTDTQYF
CDR3nt: TGTGCCAGCAGCGTCTATCAAACAGATACGCAGTATTTT
d_gene: .
v_gene: TRBV9
abundance: .
j_gene: TRBJ2-3

CDR3aa: CASSQSSGTDKKFF
CDR3nt: TGCGCCAGCAGCCAATCTTCGGGGACGGATAAAAAGTTTTTT
d_gene: .
v_gene: TRBV4-3
abundance: .
j_gene: TRBJ1-4

CDR3aa: CASSLGGQASYEQYF
CDR3nt: TGTGCCAGCAGCTTGGGTGGACAGGCCTCCTACGAGCAGTACTTC
d_gene: TRBD1
v_gene: TRBV7-9
abundance: .
j_gene: TRBJ2-7